Following are 29 T cell receptor beta chains from one sample sequenced in a study of cytomegalovirus exposure and HLA in healthy donors. Using immunoSEQ multiplex PCR, the repertoire was profiled, and TCRdb retains in-frame clones only, with some absent. The table shows 21,000 or so clones, with about 97% occurring only once. Sequences were obtained from PBMCs. These receptors were collected from a man aged 25 to 40 in good health and CMV-seropositive.

The CDR3 loop reads CATSRVTGTGALQPQHF. The DNA of the CDR3 is TGTGCCACCAGCAGAGTCACCGGGACAGGGGCCCTTCAGCCCCAGCATTTT. V usage is TRBV15 and J usage is TRBJ1-5; TRBD1 agrees at 10 bases. V gave up 1 base and J gave up 6 bases; unmatched junction bases: 9. This CDR3 is built from 17 residues. Germline CDR1 is LNHNV and CDR2 is YYDKDF (reference sequence). Supplemented by reference TRBV15 and TRBJ1-5, the full variable domain reads DAMVIQNPRYQVTQFGKPVTLSCSQTLNHNVMYWYQQKSSQAPKLLFHYYDKDFNNEADTPDNFQSRRPNTSFCFLDIRSPGLGDTAMYLCATSRVTGTGALQPQHFGDGTRLSIL.

The V and J genes are TRBV28 and TRBJ2-1; possible D gene TRBD1, 6 bases. Per the germline V gene, CDR1 is MDHEN and CDR2 is SYDVKM. The CDR3 spans 14 residues. V was pared by 3 bases and J by 7 bases, with 13 bases between. For the CDR3, the DNA is TGTGCCAGCAGTTTGGGGGCCCAGTTGAATGAGCAGTTCTTC. Translation: CASSLGAQLNEQFF.

The rearrangement links TRBV6-4 to TRBJ2-3; D is possibly TRBD2 (5 bases). Trimming cost V 0 bases and J 6 bases, with 13 bases left between them. Germline values: CDR1 MRHNA, CDR2 SNTAGT. The CDR3 is 15 residues long. The CDR3 protein is CASSDSWGASDTQYF. The CDR3 nucleotides read TGTGCCAGCAGTGACTCTTGGGGAGCTTCGGATACGCAGTATTTT.

The CDR3 loop reads CASSFRGSGGYTF. CDR3 nucleotides: TGTGCCAGCAGTTTCAGGGGGTCCGGGGGCTACACCTTC. The chain links TRBV27 to TRBJ1-2; 7 nucleotides agree with TRBD1. Germline loops: CDR1 MNHEY, CDR2 SMNVEV (reference sequence). With V trimmed by 3 bases and J by 8 bases, 6 bases remained unmatched. The CDR3 runs 13 residues.

The rearrangement uses TRBV9 and TRBJ2-7; possible D gene TRBD2, 6 bases. Germline CDR1 is SGDLS and CDR2 is YYNGEE. This CDR3 has 16 residues. The V and J ends lost 4 bases and 5 bases respectively, with 22 bases between them. The DNA for the CDR3 is TGTGCCAGCAGCCTTCAATCCGGGAGTGCTGGGAACGAGCAGTACTTC. Translated: CASSLQSGSAGNEQYF.

The CDR3 is CASSRGTGTDTQYF. The DNA for the CDR3 is TGTGCCAGCAGCCGGGGGACAGGCACAGATACGCAGTATTTT. The rearrangement joins TRBV7-2 to TRBJ2-3, with D possibly matching TRBD1 (7 bases). CDR1 is SGHTA, CDR2 FQGNSA, per germline. Trimming pared 5 bases from V and 1 base from J, leaving 10 bases between. This CDR3 has 14 residues.

CDR3 loop: CAWSPPPGGGGPGAFF. CDR3 sequence (DNA): TGTGCCTGGAGTCCTCCTCCCGGAGGGGGGGGCCCTGGGGCTTTCTTT. This chain joins TRBV30 and TRBJ1-1; a possible D gene is TRBD1 (6 bases). V lost 2 bases and J 11 bases, leaving 27 bases between the germline ends. Germline-derived CDR1 and CDR2 are GTSNPN and SVGIG (reference sequence). The CDR3 sequence is 16 residues long.

The V gene is TRBV5-5, the J gene TRBJ2-5, with D possibly being TRBD2 (5 bases). This CDR3 has 14 residues. The V end lost 2 bases, the J end lost 5 bases, and 13 bases lay between the germline ends. Germline V gene lookup returns CDR1 SGHKS and CDR2 YYEKEE (reference sequence). As DNA, the CDR3 is TGTGCCAGCAGCTTTGGGAGCAGCTCGGAGACCCAGTACTTC. It specifies CASSFGSSSETQYF.

The sample holds one count of this clone. This chain links TRBV28 with TRBJ1-4, with D uncertain. V was shortened by 5 bases and J by 12 bases, with 13 bases between the two germline ends. CDR3 size: 12 residues. CDR1 and CDR2 from the germline V gene are MDHEN and SYDVKM. Here the CDR3 DNA reads TGTGCCAGCAGTGCCTACGGCGGGGAACTGTTTTTT. The encoded protein is CASSAYGGELFF.

The rearrangement joins TRBV7-2 to TRBJ1-5; tentative D call: TRBD1 (5 bases). There are 15 residues in the CDR3. V was cut by 4 bases and J by 1 base, with 11 bases left in between. Per germline, CDR1 SGHTA and CDR2 FQGNSA. CDR3 sequence (DNA): TGTGCCAGCAGCTATACAGGTACAAGCAATCAGCCCCAGCATTTT. Translated, it gives CASSYTGTSNQPQHF.

This chain uses TRBV20-1 with TRBJ1-1; no clear D. CDR1 DFQATT and CDR2 SNEGSKA come from the germline V gene (reference sequence). V lost 6 bases to trimming and J lost 1 base, with 6 bases between them. The CDR3 has 11 residues. The CDR3 nucleotides read TGCAGTGCAACGAGGAACACTGAAGCTTTCTTT. Protein product: CSATRNTEAFF.

The V gene is TRBV2, the J gene TRBJ2-3, with 8 bases aligning to TRBD1. CDR3 length: 14 amino acids. The V gene end was trimmed by 7 bases and the J gene end by 4 bases; junction bases not matched to a gene: 7. The germline gives CDR1 SNHLY, CDR2 FYNNEI. The CDR3 DNA is TGTGCCAGCATGGCAGGGGGCGCGGCAGATACGCAGTATTTT. This gives the protein CASMAGGAADTQYF.

This chain uses TRBV28 with TRBJ2-7, with a tentative D call TRBD2 (6 bases). The CDR3 has 13 residues. The ends were cut back, 10 bases at V and 3 bases at J, with 16 bases in the middle. Germline CDR1 and CDR2: MDHEN and SYDVKM. The CDR3 DNA follows: TGTGCCACCAGCGGAGGGATACGCTACGAGCAGTACTTC. This codes for CATSGGIRYEQYF.

The chain carries TRBV28 and TRBJ2-4; 16 nucleotides match TRBD2. CDR1 and CDR2 from the germline V gene are MDHEN and SYDVKM. This CDR3 comprises 19 residues. The junction had 2 bases not matched to a gene; V was cut back by 0 bases and J by 0 bases. CDR3 coding DNA: TGTGCCAGCAGTTTATGGGGGACTAGCGGGAGGGTAGCCAAAAACATTCAGTACTTC. Its protein is CASSLWGTSGRVAKNIQYF.

The chain uses TRBV18 and TRBJ1-1, with 9 nucleotides matching TRBD1. Germline V gene data show CDR1 as KGHSH and CDR2 as LQKENI. Trimming removed 4 bases from V and 2 bases from J; junction bases left unmatched: 5. The CDR3 extends over 15 amino acids. In nucleotides, the CDR3 is TGTGCCAGCTCACTCGGACAGGGGATTAACACTGAAGCTTTCTTT. It yields the protein CASSLGQGINTEAFF.

The chain carries TRBV4-1 and TRBJ2-2, with D perhaps matching TRBD2 (5 bases). Trimming took off 0 bases at V and 6 bases at J, with 14 bases between the two ends. Germline CDR1 reads MGHRA; CDR2 reads YSYEKL. The CDR3 spans 16 residues. CDR3 in DNA: TGCGCCAGCAGCCAAGATTGGAGGCCAAGGGCCGGGGAGCTGTTTTTT. Translation: CASSQDWRPRAGELFF.

This rearrangement joins TRBV19 to TRBJ2-3; the match to TRBD1 covers 10 bases. The V segment lost 5 bases and the J segment 1 base; nucleotides outside the gene matches: 3. The germline gives CDR1 LNHDA, CDR2 SQIVND (reference sequence). This CDR3 spans 15 amino acids. The CDR3 loop is CASSDRGRGTDTQYF. In DNA, the CDR3 is TGTGCCAGTAGTGACAGGGGGCGCGGCACAGATACGCAGTATTTT. Variable domain in full (rest from reference TRBV19 and TRBJ2-3): DGGITQSPKYLFRKEGQNVTLSCEQNLNHDAMYWYRQDPGQGLRLIYYSQIVNDFQKGDIAEGYSVSREKKESFPLTVTSAQKNPTAFYLCASSDRGRGTDTQYFGPGTRLTVL.

V usage is TRBV5-1 and J usage is TRBJ1-2; D perhaps matches TRBD1 (6 bases). Germline CDR1 is SGHRS and CDR2 is YFSETQ. CDR3 length equals 17 residues. The germline V and J ends were trimmed by 2 bases and 0 bases, with 17 bases remaining between them. The CDR3 DNA sequence: TGCGCCAGCAGCTTAAACCGGGCCCAGGGGTCTAACTATGGCTACACCTTC. It yields the protein CASSLNRAQGSNYGYTF.

CDR3 loop: CAWDLGGATEAFF. CDR3 coding DNA: TGTGCCTGGGACTTAGGGGGGGCGACTGAAGCTTTCTTT. This chain connects TRBV30 to TRBJ1-1, with a weak D call TRBD1 (6 bases). Germline CDR1 reads GTSNPN; CDR2 reads SVGIG (reference sequence). CDR3 length equals 13 residues. Trimming shortened V by 5 bases and J by 5 bases, and 15 bases separated the two germline ends.

The gene calls are TRBV28 and TRBJ2-7, with 9 bases aligning to TRBD1. This CDR3 has 16 residues. The germline V gene encodes CDR1 MDHEN and CDR2 SYDVKM. Trimming cost V 5 bases and J 1 base; bases outside gene matches: 9. CDR3 coding DNA: TGTGCCAGCAGTCTCCGGGACAGGGCCGTATCCTACGAGCAGTACTTC. Protein: CASSLRDRAVSYEQYF.

The J gene is TRBJ1-3, the V gene TRBV9; D not resolved. V lost 0 bases and J lost 0, with 7 bases in between. The CDR3 covers 15 residues. The germline gives CDR1 SGDLS, CDR2 YYNGEE. CDR3 sequence (DNA): TGTGCCAGCAGCGTAGAGAGGGACTCTGGAAACACCATATATTTT. Protein sequence: CASSVERDSGNTIYF.

The genes are TRBV28 and TRBJ2-5; D is perhaps TRBD2 (7 bases). Germline V gives CDR1 MDHEN, CDR2 SYDVKM. The V gene lost 1 base and the J gene lost 5 bases, with 11 bases spanning the gap. This CDR3 comprises 14 residues. CDR3 nucleotides: TGTGCCAGCAGTTTATTGGGGGGGCGCGAGACCCAGTACTTC. Residues: CASSLLGGRETQYF. The full variable domain, completed using reference TRBV28 and TRBJ2-5, is DVKVTQSSRYLVKRTGEKVFLECVQDMDHENMFWYRQDPGLGLRLIYFSYDVKMKEKGDIPEGYSVSREKKERFSLILESASTNQTSMYLCASSLLGGRETQYFGPGTRLLVL.

A single count supports this clone. V gene TRBV11-2 combines with J gene TRBJ2-1, with D perhaps matching TRBD2 (5 bases). V gave up 0 bases and J gave up 4 bases, with 19 bases separating them. The germline CDR1 and CDR2 sequences are SGHAT and FQNNGV. The CDR3 has 18 residues. The chain's CDR3 is CASSLDLLGTRAYNEQFF. In DNA, the CDR3 is TGTGCCAGCAGCTTAGATCTGTTGGGCACTAGGGCATACAATGAGCAGTTCTTC.

This chain uses TRBV27 with TRBJ2-7, with D possibly matching TRBD1 (6 bases). Germline V CDR1 and CDR2: MNHEY, SMNVEV (reference sequence). The length of the CDR3 is 12 residues. V was clipped by 5 bases and J by 7 bases, with 12 bases between them. The DNA of the CDR3 is TGTGCCAGCAGTACAGGGCGGCTGGAGCAGTACTTC. This encodes CASSTGRLEQYF.

The gene calls are TRBV5-6 and TRBJ2-7; tentatively, D is TRBD2 (5 bases). The CDR3 has 14 residues. Between the trimmed V and J ends, which lost 5 bases and 7 bases, there was a span of 19 bases. In germline, CDR1 is SGHDT, CDR2 YYEEEE. Here the CDR3 DNA reads TGTGCCAGCAGATCGCTAAGCGGCCTTAAAGAGCAGTACTTC. It specifies CASRSLSGLKEQYF.

The V and J genes are TRBV6-5 and TRBJ2-2; 7 nucleotides match TRBD1. The J segment lost 6 bases and the V segment lost 6 bases, leaving 4 bases of the junction unmatched. Germline assignment: CDR1 MNHEY and CDR2 SVGAGI. The CDR3 is made up of 13 amino acids. The CDR3 spells CASRPTGSGELFF. CDR3 DNA: TGTGCCAGCAGACCGACAGGGTCCGGGGAGCTGTTTTTT.

This clone was seen just once. The rearrangement uses TRBV30 and TRBJ2-1; no reliable D call. V gave up 2 bases and J gave up 4 bases, with 12 bases separating them. The CDR3 loop spans 14 amino acids. Germline-derived CDR1 and CDR2 are GTSNPN and SVGIG (reference sequence). CDR3 DNA sequence: TGTGCCTGGAGTCCGAATTCGGGTTACAATGAGCAGTTCTTC. As protein: CAWSPNSGYNEQFF. The full variable domain, its missing parts supplied by reference TRBV30 and TRBJ2-1, is SQTIHQWPATLVQPVGSPLSLECTVEGTSNPNLYWYRQAAGRGLQLLFYSVGIGQISSEVPQNLSASRPQDRQFILSSKKLLLSDSGFYLCAWSPNSGYNEQFFGPGTRLTVL.

The rearrangement uses TRBV12-5 and TRBJ2-1; a possible D gene is TRBD2 (6 bases). Per the germline V gene, CDR1 is LGHNT and CDR2 is FRNRAP. The CDR3 loop spans 13 amino acids. The V and J ends lost 6 bases and 3 bases respectively, with 9 bases between them. The CDR3 DNA is TGTGCTAGTGGCCTGGGACTCTACAATGAGCAGTTCTTC. Protein sequence: CASGLGLYNEQFF.

This rearrangement joins TRBV30 to TRBJ2-7; 13 nucleotides align to TRBD2. CDR1 and CDR2 from the germline V gene are GTSNPN and SVGIG (reference sequence). The CDR3 length is 15 residues. After removal of 2 bases from V and 3 bases from J, the junction contained 4 bases not matched to a gene. The CDR3 loop is CAWSPGTSGNYEQYF. The CDR3 DNA is TGTGCCTGGAGTCCAGGGACTAGCGGGAACTACGAGCAGTACTTC.